The 30 T cell receptor beta chains presented below share a single source sample, sequenced in a study of T cells in Graves' hyperthyroidism and ophthalmopathy. RNA transcripts served as the template for amplifying TCR beta CDR3 regions. TCR CDR3 regions were first amplified by RT-PCR with HTBI primers. TCRdb reprocessed the multiplex PCR reads with MiXCR, giving one entry per CDR3 protein. The sample has about 680,000 distinct CDR3 sequences, 35% seen once. The sample taken for sequencing was blood. Receptors were obtained from a woman in her thirties or forties with Graves' hyperthyroidism.

This clonotype has more than one count but fewer than ten. The chain is built from TRBV6-6 and TRBJ1-1; D may be TRBD1 (5 bases). Germline V gene lookup returns CDR1 MNHNY and CDR2 SVGAGI (reference sequence). V was shortened by 4 bases and J by 4 bases, with 13 bases between the two germline ends. CDR3 length equals 14 residues. In nucleotides, the CDR3 is TGTGCCAGCAGTTCAGGGTATCGAATCACTGAAGCTTTCTTT. As protein: CASSSGYRITEAFF.

The rearrangement links TRBV6-6 to TRBJ2-7; 12 positions match TRBD2. V shed 6 bases and J 6 bases; nucleotides not matched to a gene: 6. The CDR3 consists of 14 residues. Germline lookup yields CDR1 MNHNY and CDR2 SVGAGI (reference sequence). The DNA for the CDR3 is TGTGCCAGCAGGAAGCTAGCGGGAGGGGGCGAGCAGTACTTC. Protein product: CASRKLAGGGEQYF.

The chain carries TRBV5-6 and TRBJ1-2; tentative D call: TRBD1 (5 bases). CDR3 length: 19 amino acids. Trimming shortened V by 1 base and J by 3 bases, and 25 bases separated the two germline ends. CDR1 is SGHDT, CDR2 YYEEEE, per germline. For the CDR3, the DNA is TGTGCCAGCAGCTTGTTAATGGTTGGGACGAGGTCGGTCGACTATGGCTACACCTTC. This sequence encodes CASSLLMVGTRSVDYGYTF.

The rearrangement joins TRBV6-5 to TRBJ2-7; TRBD2 agrees at 10 bases. V lost 2 bases to trimming and J lost 7 bases; unmatched junction nucleotides: 5. Germline V gene sequence: CDR1 MNHEY, CDR2 SVGAGI. The CDR3 is 14 residues long. CDR3 nucleotide sequence: TGTGCCAGCAGTTACACTAGCGGGACGACAGAGCAGTACTTC. Its translation: CASSYTSGTTEQYF.

The sample holds a few counts of this clonotype. The chain couples TRBV7-9 to TRBJ2-7; TRBD2 is a possible D gene (6 bases). Per the germline V gene, CDR1 is SEHNR and CDR2 is FQNEAQ (reference sequence). The CDR3 sequence is 15 residues long. V was clipped by 1 base and J by 0 bases, with 10 bases between them. The CDR3 protein is CASSLVVGSSYEQYF. CDR3 DNA sequence: TGTGCCAGCAGCTTAGTGGTCGGGAGCTCCTACGAGCAGTACTTC.

The table lists this clonotype with many counts. The J gene is TRBJ1-1, the V gene TRBV7-2; possible D gene TRBD1, 5 bases. CDR1 and CDR2 from the germline V gene are SGHTA and FQGNSA. The V end was cut by 5 bases, the J end by 5 bases, with 15 bases between. CDR3 size: 14 residues. CDR3 DNA: TGTGCCAGCAGCCTCGACACTGGGGGGACTGAAGCTTTCTTT. It specifies CASSLDTGGTEAFF.

Many counts were recorded for this clonotype. This chain uses TRBV16 with TRBJ1-3, with D uncertain. The CDR3 totals 15 residues. Germline V gene sequence: CDR1 KGHSY, CDR2 FQNENV. V was cut by 4 bases and J by 3 bases, with 13 bases left in between. The DNA of the CDR3 is TGTGCCAGCAGCCTAGACCCGGCGGGTGGAAACACCATATATTTT. It is translated as CASSLDPAGGNTIYF.

This clonotype was recorded at least ten times. This chain links TRBV6-8 with TRBJ1-2; D is uncertain. The CDR3 length is 12 residues. V dropped 5 bases and J dropped 4 bases, with 8 bases sitting between them. Per germline, CDR1 MNHGY and CDR2 SAAAGT. The CDR3 sequence is CASSQHFYGYTF. The CDR3 DNA reads as TGTGCCAGCAGTCAGCACTTCTATGGCTACACCTTC.

This clonotype was observed a few times. The chain uses TRBV12-5 and TRBJ1-5; the D gene is possibly TRBD1 (6 bases). The germline CDR1 and CDR2 sequences are LGHNT and FRNRAP. Trimming removed 2 bases from V and 5 bases from J, with 13 bases in between. CDR3 length equals 15 residues. The CDR3 DNA is TGTGCTAGTGGTTTGCCCCAACAGGGACATCAGCCCCAGCATTTT. It yields the protein CASGLPQQGHQPQHF.

The chain is built from TRBV19 and TRBJ1-1; a possible D gene is TRBD1 (5 bases). There are 14 residues in the CDR3. Trimming pared 3 bases from V and 2 bases from J, leaving 10 bases between. Germline V gene data show CDR1 as LNHDA and CDR2 as SQIVND (reference sequence). The CDR3 nucleotides are TGTGCCAGTAGTATGGGCAGGGAAAACACTGAAGCTTTCTTT. This encodes CASSMGRENTEAFF.

This clonotype has a handful of counts. This chain links TRBV10-1 with TRBJ2-3, with unresolved D. Germline CDR1 WNHNN, CDR2 SYGVQD (reference sequence). The CDR3 spans 15 residues. V was clipped by 5 bases and J by 6 bases, with 18 bases between them. The CDR3 DNA reads TGCGCCAGCAGTTTAGGTGTCGTGGGTCTCGATACGCAGTATTTT. Translation: CASSLGVVGLDTQYF.

This clonotype was found a few times. One end of the junction varies from germline; a read error may be responsible. The genes are TRBV6-5 and TRBJ1-2; 7 bases map to TRBD1. Germline CDR1 and CDR2: MNHEY and SVGAGI. The CDR3 is made up of 14 amino acids. CDR3 loop: CASSSTGLGRLNVF. The CDR3 DNA is TGTGCCAGCAGTTCGACAGGGCTTGGTCGGCTAAATGTCTTC.

This clonotype was counted a few times. The chain links TRBV5-1 to TRBJ1-1; TRBD1 aligns across 7 bases. This CDR3 contains 16 residues. Trimming took 4 bases from V and 4 from J; bases not matched to a gene: 13. CDR1 is SGHRS, CDR2 YFSETQ, per germline. Written as DNA, the CDR3 is TGCGCCAGCAGCCCGGGACAGTTTTCGAGGGGCACTGAAGCTTTCTTT. Translated, it gives CASSPGQFSRGTEAFF.

The rearrangement joins TRBV12-3 or TRBV12-4 to TRBJ1-2; a weak D match, TRBD1 (6 bases). There are 18 residues in the CDR3. V lost 4 bases and J lost 3, with 24 bases in between. The DNA of the CDR3 is TGTGCCAGCAGTTCGGGTAGGGGGGCGCTTGGGGGAGACTATGGCTACACCTTC. It translates to CASSSGRGALGGDYGYTF.

The table lists this clonotype with many counts. This chain joins TRBV5-6 and TRBJ1-1; D is perhaps TRBD1 (6 bases). The germline V gene has CDR1 SGHDT and CDR2 YYEEEE. The V and J ends lost 2 bases and 4 bases respectively, with 12 bases between them. The CDR3 is 14 residues long. Written as DNA, the CDR3 is TGTGCCAGCAGCTTTTACCAGGGGACCACTGAAGCTTTCTTT. It codes for CASSFYQGTTEAFF.

The gene calls are TRBV25-1 and TRBJ2-7; D may be TRBD2 (6 bases). V gave up 6 bases and J gave up 4 bases, with 16 bases separating them. CDR3 length: 14 residues. Germline-derived CDR1 and CDR2 are MGHDK and SYGVNS. The CDR3 reads CASSIPGEYYEQYF. The CDR3 nucleotides read TGTGCCAGCAGCATTCCGGGAGAATATTACGAGCAGTACTTC.

About this clonotype itself: With a much larger clone just one base away, this may be a read error. This chain links TRBV15 with TRBJ1-1; D gene unclear. Trimming left V 0 bases short and J 13 bases short, with 12 bases between. CDR3 size: 12 residues. Germline CDR1 and CDR2: LNHNV and YYDKDF (reference sequence). The CDR3 here is CATSRDPGWCFF. DNA for the CDR3: TGTGCCACCAGCAGAGATCCGGGGTGGTGTTTCTTT. Together with reference TRBV15 and TRBJ1-1, the CDR3 gives the full variable domain: DAMVIQNPRYQVTQFGKPVTLSCSQTLNHNVMYWYQQKSSQAPKLLFHYYDKDFNNEADTPDNFQSRRPNTSFCFLDIRSPGLGDTAMYLCATSRDPGWCFFGQGTRLTVV.

The chain carries TRBV4-2 and TRBJ1-4; 10 nucleotides line up with TRBD1. CDR3 length equals 17 residues. The ends lost 0 bases at V and 7 bases at J; junction bases unmatched: 8. Germline CDR1 LGHNA, CDR2 YNFKEQ. As DNA, the CDR3 is TGTGCCAGCAGCCAAGATAGACAGGGGGCAGGGACTGAAAAACTGTTTTTT. Its translation: CASSQDRQGAGTEKLFF.

This chain links TRBV7-9 with TRBJ1-4; D is undetermined. Trimming removed 3 bases at V and 8 bases at J, with 7 bases between. In germline, CDR1 is SEHNR, CDR2 FQNEAQ (reference sequence). This CDR3 region has 12 residues. CDR3 sequence (DNA): TGTGCCAGCAGCTTTGCCTGGGAAAAACTGTTTTTT. Protein product: CASSFAWEKLFF. Using reference TRBV7-9 and TRBJ1-4 for the parts outside the CDR3, the full variable domain is DTGVSQNPRHKITKRGQNVTFRCDPISEHNRLYWYRQTLGQGPEFLTYFQNEAQLEKSRLLSDRFSAERPKGSFSTLEIQRTEQGDSAMYLCASSFAWEKLFFGSGTQLSVL.

On this clonotype itself: A much larger clone sits a single nucleotide away, making a read error possible. The CDR3 sequence is CTTSSRTAQPQHF. The CDR3 DNA reads TGTACCACCAGCTCGAGGACAGCTCAGCCCCAGCATTTT. The chain couples TRBV15 to TRBJ1-5, with D tentatively TRBD1 (6 bases). The germline gives CDR1 LNHNV, CDR2 YYDKDF (reference sequence). The CDR3 spans 13 residues.

The rearrangement links TRBV5-5 to TRBJ2-5; possible D gene TRBD1, 5 bases. V lost 0 bases, J lost 1 base, and 13 bases lay in between. This CDR3 region has 16 residues. Germline-derived CDR1 and CDR2 are SGHKS and YYEKEE (reference sequence). The CDR3 spells CASSLGRWTLQETQYF. CDR3 in DNA: TGTGCCAGCAGCTTGGGGCGCTGGACACTCCAAGAGACCCAGTACTTC.

This clonotype was observed at least ten times. The chain is built from TRBV7-9 and TRBJ2-2; TRBD1 agrees at 8 bases. The germline V gene has CDR1 SEHNR and CDR2 FQNEAQ (reference sequence). J was trimmed by 3 bases and V by 4 bases; bases with no gene match: 4. There are 15 residues in the CDR3. Written as DNA, the CDR3 is TGTGCCAGCAGCTATACGGGACAGGACACCGGGGAGCTGTTTTTT. Its translation: CASSYTGQDTGELFF.

In this sample, this clonotype turned up a few times. The chain carries TRBV4-3 and TRBJ1-3, with D possibly TRBD1 on 6 matching bases. The V end was cut by 0 bases, the J end by 0 bases, with 12 bases between. CDR3 length: 17 amino acids. The germline V gene encodes CDR1 LGHNA and CDR2 YSLEER. DNA of the CDR3: TGCGCCAGCAGCCAAGACAGGGGAATGAGCTCTGGAAACACCATATATTTT. It specifies CASSQDRGMSSGNTIYF.

A remark on this clonotype: No conserved phenylalanine or tryptophan is present at the end of the CDR3, so a read error is the likely explanation. V and J are TRBV5-6 and TRBJ1-5, with unresolved D. The CDR3 is 13 residues long. Trimming cost V 2 bases and J 5 bases, with 8 bases left between them. CDR1 and CDR2 (germline): SGHDT, YYEEEE. The CDR3 nucleotides are TGTGCCAGCAGCTTTGAGGGTTATCAGCCCCAGCATTCT. The encoded protein is CASSFEGYQPQHS.

With respect to this clonotype: The junction and the germline gene differ at one end; a read error may be behind it. The CDR3 nucleotides read TGTGCCAGCAGGACTTTACAGGGGAACACCGGGGGGCTGTTTTTT. Protein: CASRTLQGNTGGLFF. V usage is TRBV7-8 and J usage is TRBJ2-2, with D possibly being TRBD1 (7 bases). Germline V gene data show CDR1 as SGHVS and CDR2 as FQNEAQ. The CDR3 length is 15 residues.

This clonotype was seen at least ten times. This chain joins TRBV10-3 and TRBJ2-2; 7 bases line up with TRBD2. Losses at the gene ends were 9 bases for V and 4 bases for J; bases not matched to a gene: 11. This CDR3 region has 15 residues. In germline, CDR1 is ENHRY, CDR2 SYGVKD. CDR3 sequence: CAIPYGEGRTGELFF. In nucleotides, the CDR3 is TGTGCCATACCATATGGGGAGGGTCGCACCGGGGAGCTGTTTTTT.

This clonotype was seen only a few times. The rearrangement links TRBV2 to TRBJ2-7; D unclear. The J call is in doubt because the DNA end fits TRBJ2-1 better. Per germline, CDR1 SNHLY and CDR2 FYNNEI. The CDR3 is 13 amino acids. The CDR3 region has the DNA TGTGCCAGCAGTGAGGTCCTCTACAATGAGCAGTTCTTC. This translates into CASSEVLYNEQFF.

This chain joins TRBV5-5 and TRBJ2-7; weak D call: TRBD1 (5 bases). Germline V gene data show CDR1 as SGHKS and CDR2 as YYEKEE (reference sequence). V lost 5 bases, J lost 4 bases, and 19 bases lay in between. The length of the CDR3 is 15 residues. Here the CDR3 reads CASSLSVQDRYEQYF. The CDR3 DNA reads TGTGCCAGCAGTTTATCGGTACAGGACCGTTACGAGCAGTACTTC.

This chain connects TRBV29-1 to TRBJ1-5; a possible D gene is TRBD1 (6 bases). Germline V CDR1 and CDR2: SQVTM, ANQGSEA. With 3 bases removed from V and 11 bases from J, the gap between germline ends came to 23 bases. The CDR3 spans 15 residues. Here the CDR3 reads CSVDTGTALEETQHF. CDR3 sequence (DNA): TGCAGCGTTGATACAGGGACCGCCCTGGAAGAGACCCAGCATTTT.

This clonotype was seen repeatedly, ten times or more. V gene TRBV7-2 combines with J gene TRBJ2-6; weak D call: TRBD1 (6 bases). The germline CDR1 and CDR2 sequences are SGHTA and FQGNSA. With 6 bases removed from V and 3 bases from J, the gap between germline ends came to 12 bases. The CDR3 contains 15 residues. The CDR3 DNA is TGTGCCAGCAGTCGAGGGGGTAGTGGGGCCAACGTCCTGACTTTC. Encoded protein: CASSRGGSGANVLTF. Drawing the rest from reference TRBV7-2 and TRBJ2-6, the complete variable domain is GAGVSQSPSNKVTEKGKDVELRCDPISGHTALYWYRQSLGQGLEFLIYFQGNSAPDKSGLPSDRFSAERTGGSVSTLTIQRTQQEDSAVYLCASSRGGSGANVLTFGAGSRLTVL.